The 6 T cell receptor beta chains presented below share a single source sample, sequenced in a study of blood T cell repertoires in COVID-19. Sequencing used immunoSEQ multiplex PCR; TCRdb keeps in-frame clones, though not all of them. The profile shows around 190,000 clones, 84% of them singletons. Specimen: peripheral blood. These receptors all stem from a human donor in a cohort sampled during active COVID-19.

CDR3 DNA: TGTGCCATCCGGGATGAATCCTACGAGCAGTACTTC. This codes for CAIRDESYEQYF. The chain couples TRBV10-3 to TRBJ2-7; possibly TRBD2 for D (5 bases). V lost 8 bases, J lost 1 base, and 9 bases lay in between. The CDR3 is 12 residues long. From germline, CDR1 is ENHRY and CDR2 SYGVKD.

Only a few counts were recorded for this clone. The rearrangement joins TRBV10-3 to TRBJ1-5; D may be TRBD1 (5 bases). V lost 3 bases, J lost 0 bases, and 12 bases lay in between. The CDR3 sequence is 16 residues long. CDR1 is ENHRY, CDR2 SYGVKD, per germline. CDR3 in amino acids: CAISDDDSYSNQPQHF. DNA of the CDR3: TGTGCCATCAGTGATGACGACAGTTATAGCAATCAGCCCCAGCATTTT.

The V call is TRBV7-2, the J call TRBJ2-1; D not resolved. V gave up 5 bases and J gave up 2 bases, with 10 bases separating them. The CDR3 has 14 residues. The germline gives CDR1 SGHTA, CDR2 FQGNSA. In DNA form, the CDR3 reads TGTGCCAGCAGCCCGCCTTCGGCCTACAATGAGCAGTTCTTC. This sequence encodes CASSPPSAYNEQFF.

The chain employs TRBV30 and TRBJ1-2; the D is unclear. The V gene's germline CDR1 is GTSNPN and CDR2 SVGIG (reference sequence). The CDR3 spans 13 residues. The V end lost 1 base, the J end lost 8 bases, and 14 bases lay between the germline ends. CDR3 coding DNA: TGTGCCTGGAGTGAAGGATTTCCAGCGGGCTACACCTTC. Translating it yields CAWSEGFPAGYTF.

In its sample, this clone was seen a few times. V usage is TRBV7-2 and J usage is TRBJ1-2; the D gene is possibly TRBD1 (5 bases). Germline CDR1 reads SGHTA; CDR2 reads FQGNSA. The V end lost 1 base, the J end lost 4 bases, and 10 bases lay between the germline ends. The CDR3 runs to 14 residues. DNA of the CDR3: TGTGCCAGCAGCTTAGGACAGACTTTCTATGGCTACACCTTC. Residues: CASSLGQTFYGYTF.

V usage is TRBV5-1 and J usage is TRBJ1-6; D call uncertain. This CDR3 is built from 15 residues. V lost 0 bases and J 6 bases, leaving 10 bases between the germline ends. Germline CDR1 and CDR2: SGHRS and YFSETQ. The CDR3 sequence: CASSLVGSFNSPLHF. The CDR3, as DNA: TGCGCCAGCAGCTTGGTGGGCAGCTTTAATTCACCCCTCCACTTT.